These 23 T cell receptor beta chains were all obtained from the same sample, sequenced in a study of OX40 agonist ivuxolimab in advanced cancers. Assay used: immunoSEQ multiplex PCR; TCRdb lists only in-frame clones, some missing. The repertoire consists of more than 70,000 clones, with more than 80% occurring once and the leading ten covering roughly 10%. The source material was CD4+ or CD8+ T cells sorted from blood, sampled in a trial of the OX40 agonist ivuxolimab. The receptors were gathered from an adult with an advanced solid tumor such as melanoma, head and neck, liver or kidney cancer.

The J gene is TRBJ2-5, the V gene TRBV10-3, with D uncertain. The CDR3 consists of 14 residues. Trimming pared 4 bases from V and 5 bases from J, leaving 14 bases between. CDR1 ENHRY and CDR2 SYGVKD come from the germline V gene. The chain's CDR3 is CAISAATQAETQYF. As DNA, the CDR3 is TGTGCCATCAGTGCAGCGACCCAGGCTGAGACCCAGTACTTC.

The V gene is TRBV2, the J gene TRBJ2-5; 9 nucleotides align to TRBD2. The CDR3 length is 15 residues. The germline CDR1 and CDR2 sequences are SNHLY and FYNNEI. The trim removed 8 bases at V and 1 base at J, leaving 8 bases unmatched. Here the CDR3 DNA reads TGTGCCAGCGGGGGAGTAGCGGGGGCCCAAGAGACCCAGTACTTC. Translated: CASGGVAGAQETQYF.

J is TRBJ1-1 and V is TRBV18; D is unclear. There are 12 residues in the CDR3. Trimming removed 6 bases from V and 7 bases from J, with 12 bases in between. The germline CDR1 and CDR2 sequences are KGHSH and LQKENI. This CDR3 reads CASSPGRVEAFF. The CDR3 DNA follows: TGTGCCAGCTCCCCCGGACGGGTTGAAGCTTTCTTT. Supplemented by reference TRBV18 and TRBJ1-1, the full variable domain reads NAGVMQNPRHLVRRRGQEARLRCSPMKGHSHVYWYRQLPEEGLKFMVYLQKENIIDESGMPKERFSAEFPKEGPSILRIQQVVRGDSAAYFCASSPGRVEAFFGQGTRLTVV.

This sequence joins TRBV7-3 and TRBJ2-1; D possibly uses TRBD1 or TRBD2 (5 bases each). Trimming removed 1 base at V and 5 bases at J, with 18 bases between. This CDR3 spans 17 amino acids. Germline CDR1 SGHTA, CDR2 FQGTGA. CDR3 DNA sequence: TGTGCCAGCAGCTTAAGGGGACGCCTAAGCAACAACAATGAGCAGTTCTTC. This translates into CASSLRGRLSNNNEQFF.

The chain employs TRBV19 and TRBJ1-4; 8 bases fit TRBD1. Trimming cost V 4 bases and J 8 bases; bases outside gene matches: 6. From germline, CDR1 is LNHDA and CDR2 SQIVND (reference sequence). The CDR3 is 14 amino acids. The CDR3 loop is CASSTGTGEEKLFF. DNA for the CDR3: TGTGCCAGTAGTACCGGGACAGGCGAGGAAAAACTGTTTTTT.

This clone is a singleton in its sample. This chain joins TRBV5-1 and TRBJ2-1; 9 nucleotides match TRBD1. This CDR3 has 15 amino acids. Germline V gene lookup returns CDR1 SGHRS and CDR2 YFSETQ. V gave up 2 bases and J gave up 3 bases; unmatched junction bases: 3. The CDR3: CASSFLTGGYNEQFF. Here the CDR3 DNA reads TGCGCCAGCAGCTTTTTGACAGGGGGCTACAATGAGCAGTTCTTC.

V usage is TRBV5-5 and J usage is TRBJ2-1; D remains unclear. The CDR3 is 16 residues long. The V end lost 4 bases, the J end lost 0 bases, and 14 bases lay between the germline ends. The germline gives CDR1 SGHKS, CDR2 YYEKEE (reference sequence). CDR3 region: CASSSLIERSYNEQFF. The CDR3 DNA follows: TGTGCCAGCAGCAGCCTGATCGAGCGCTCCTACAATGAGCAGTTCTTC.

The V gene is TRBV11-3, the J gene TRBJ2-3, with TRBD2 identical over 7 bases. Trimming removed 1 base from V and 2 bases from J; junction bases left unmatched: 6. This CDR3 comprises 16 residues. The germline V gene has CDR1 SGHNT and CDR2 YENEEA. CDR3 amino acids: CASSLVGGSNTDTQYF. CDR3 nucleotides: TGTGCCAGCAGCTTAGTCGGCGGGAGTAACACAGATACGCAGTATTTT.

The chain couples TRBV2 to TRBJ2-7; the D gene is possibly TRBD1 (5 bases). This CDR3 region has 13 residues. CDR1 is SNHLY and CDR2 is FYNNEI in the germline V gene. Trimming removed 6 bases from V and 6 bases from J, with 15 bases in between. This CDR3 reads CASRGSPRGEQYF. CDR3 in DNA: TGTGCCAGCAGGGGGTCTCCTAGGGGCGAGCAGTACTTC.

This chain joins TRBV28 and TRBJ1-4; D call uncertain. This CDR3 spans 14 amino acids. V was pared by 8 bases and J by 5 bases, with 15 bases between. CDR1 and CDR2 from the germline V gene are MDHEN and SYDVKM. The CDR3 nucleotides are TGTGCCAGCCTTACGACGGGTCCGAATGAAAAACTGTTTTTT. Its translation: CASLTTGPNEKLFF.

The chain links TRBV7-9 to TRBJ1-1, with 12 positions matching TRBD1. This CDR3 comprises 16 residues. CDR1 is SEHNR, CDR2 FQNEAQ, per germline (reference sequence). After removal of 3 bases from V and 1 base from J, the junction contained 3 bases not matched to a gene. CDR3 coding DNA: TGTGCCAGCAGCTTCGGGACAGGGGGCGCGAACACTGAAGCTTTCTTT. Translating it yields CASSFGTGGANTEAFF.

The chain employs TRBV7-2 and TRBJ1-3; D not resolved. The CDR3 is made up of 16 amino acids. Trimming stripped 3 bases from V and 0 bases from J, with 12 bases between. Germline assignment: CDR1 SGHTA and CDR2 FQGNSA. The CDR3 bases are TGTGCCAGCAGCTTCCAGATGCGAAGCTCTGGAAACACCATATATTTT. The encoded protein is CASSFQMRSSGNTIYF.

This clone was counted a few times. The gene calls are TRBV11-2 and TRBJ1-2; D possibly corresponds to TRBD1 (5 bases). From germline, CDR1 is SGHAT and CDR2 FQNNGV. This CDR3 comprises 14 residues. Trimming took off 5 bases at V and 4 bases at J, with 14 bases between the two ends. Written as DNA, the CDR3 is TGTGCCAGCAGCCGTGTGACAGACGGCTATGGCTACACCTTC. Residues: CASSRVTDGYGYTF. Filled out from reference TRBV11-2 and TRBJ1-2, the complete variable domain reads EAGVAQSPRYKIIEKRQSVAFWCNPISGHATLYWYQQILGQGPKLLIQFQNNGVVDDSQLPKDRFSAERLKGVDSTLKIQPAKLEDSAVYLCASSRVTDGYGYTFGSGTRLTVV.

The rearrangement links TRBV6-6 to TRBJ1-2; D not certain. V was cut by 6 bases and J by 10 bases, with 24 bases left in between. The CDR3 is made up of 15 amino acids. Germline loops: CDR1 MNHNY, CDR2 SVGAGI (reference sequence). The DNA for the CDR3 is TGTGCCAGCAGATATACCGCGGGAACCAGGACGTACTACACCTTC. Translating it yields CASRYTAGTRTYYTF.

The chain employs TRBV29-1 and TRBJ1-2, with D perhaps TRBD1 (6 bases). V shed 7 bases and J shed 6 bases, with 18 bases lying between them. The CDR3 has 13 residues. Germline CDR1 SQVTM, CDR2 ANQGSEA. The CDR3 coding sequence is TGCAGCGCGACCCGGGGGCGAGCGGATGGCTACACCTTC. This encodes CSATRGRADGYTF.

The V gene is TRBV19, the J gene TRBJ2-2, with D uncertain. The germline gives CDR1 LNHDA, CDR2 SQIVND (reference sequence). This CDR3 region has 13 residues. V was shortened by 6 bases and J by 7 bases, with 12 bases between the two germline ends. CDR3 sequence reads: CASRQSIGGELFF. The CDR3 nucleotides read TGTGCCAGTAGACAGTCAATTGGCGGGGAGCTGTTTTTT.

The chain is built from TRBV23-1 and TRBJ2-3, with D hard to call. TRBV23-1 is placed among ORFs of uncertain function. Trimming left V 4 bases short and J 2 bases short, with 13 bases between. This CDR3 spans 15 amino acids. The DNA of the CDR3 is TGCGCCAGCAGTCCTCCCCTATCCTTCACAGATACGCAGTATTTT. It codes for CASSPPLSFTDTQYF.

V usage is TRBV12-5 and J usage is TRBJ2-4; a weak D match, TRBD1 (6 bases). Germline V gene sequence: CDR1 LGHNT, CDR2 FRNRAP. The CDR3 is 16 residues long. The CDR3 region has the DNA TGTGCGAAGGACAGATTCAGGTGGGTAGCCAAAAACATTCAGTACTTC. Its translation: CAKDRFRWVAKNIQYF.

This clone was counted once. The chain links TRBV5-1 to TRBJ1-1, with 10 bases fitting TRBD1. Germline loops: CDR1 SGHRS, CDR2 YFSETQ. The CDR3 covers 14 residues. Trimming took 4 bases from V and 5 from J; bases not matched to a gene: 5. CDR3 bases: TGCGCCAGCAGCACCGGGACAGGGGAGACTGAAGCTTTCTTT. As protein: CASSTGTGETEAFF.

J is TRBJ2-7 and V is TRBV29-1, with no clear D. There are 14 residues in the CDR3. CDR1 is SQVTM and CDR2 is ANQGSEA in the germline V gene. V shed 8 bases and J shed 2 bases, with 19 bases lying between them. The DNA for the CDR3 is TGCAGCCCAAGAACCCATAAGCGAGCCTACGAGCAGTACTTC. Protein product: CSPRTHKRAYEQYF.

The rearrangement uses TRBV6-6 and TRBJ1-2; 8 bases line up with TRBD1. Germline V gives CDR1 MNHNY, CDR2 SVGAGI (reference sequence). V lost 6 bases, J lost 8 bases, and 8 bases stayed unmatched. The length of the CDR3 is 13 residues. The CDR3, as DNA: TGTGCCAGCAGCTCAGGACAGGGCTGGGGCTACACCTTC. It translates to CASSSGQGWGYTF.

This chain connects TRBV18 to TRBJ2-3; D is possibly TRBD1 (6 bases). The germline CDR1 and CDR2 sequences are KGHSH and LQKENI. The CDR3 length is 12 residues. V was clipped by 8 bases and J by 5 bases, with 11 bases between them. In DNA form, the CDR3 reads TGTGCCAGCGCAGGGGCAGGAGATACGCAGTATTTT. Translating gives CASAGAGDTQYF. Variable domain in full (rest from reference TRBV18 and TRBJ2-3): NAGVMQNPRHLVRRRGQEARLRCSPMKGHSHVYWYRQLPEEGLKFMVYLQKENIIDESGMPKERFSAEFPKEGPSILRIQQVVRGDSAAYFCASAGAGDTQYFGPGTRLTVL.

The chain uses TRBV18 and TRBJ2-5; maybe TRBD2 (5 bases). The CDR3 is 16 amino acids. Per the germline V gene, CDR1 is KGHSH and CDR2 is LQKENI. Trimming removed 2 bases from V and 4 bases from J, with 17 bases in between. DNA for the CDR3: TGTGCCAGCTCACCAATCAGCTTCGGGGTAGGAGAGACCCAGTACTTC. As protein: CASSPISFGVGETQYF.